This record concerns one TCR beta chain sequence. Its antigen is unidentified. The data belong to a study of T cell responses to AZD1222 COVID-19 vaccine. Looking at the study overall: Second doses that came at about 4 or about 12 weeks were put together.

Assay: immunoSEQ multiplex PCR; the TCRdb copy retains only in-frame clones and omits some. The sample carries some 140,000 clones, over 85% recorded once. Whole-study results and caveats: Recipients of two AZD1222 doses showed rising Spike-specific TCR breadth and depth. Donors in the cohort were predominantly white British and more often female, and clonal diversity was possibly underestimated. Nearly half of spike-specific TCRs reportedly go after variant regions that carry no mutations.

CDR1 is LGHNA, CDR2 YNFKEQ, per germline. CDR3 length equals 15 residues. V was pared by 3 bases and J by 8 bases, with 16 bases between. The chain has TRBV4-2 and TRBJ1-4; TRBD1 might be the D (6 bases). This receptor was obtained from an adult in good health. Sequencing was performed on peripheral blood, taken on day 0 of AZD1222 vaccination. The CDR3 nucleotides read TGTGCCAGCAGCCACCTGAAGGGGGTTGGGGAAAAACTGTTTTTT. Amino acid sequence: CASSHLKGVGEKLFF.